This TCR beta chain was recorded in a study of shared clonotypes between healthy human individuals. General study points: The sampled material consisted only of blood, and tissue repertoires are likely to differ.

At a deep level, the assay was run. The data were produced by immunoSEQ multiplex PCR, yet TCRdb's version contains in-frame clones alone and is incomplete. The sample has around 1,000,000 clones, 60% to 80% seen once; the top ten hold 0.85% to 1%. V lost 4 bases to trimming and J lost 7 bases, with 17 bases between them. CDR3 length: 15 amino acids. Germline V gives CDR1 SGHRS, CDR2 YFSETQ. Notes on this clone: Its target is not known.

This chain joins TRBV5-1 and TRBJ1-4, with D possibly matching TRBD1 (6 bases). This TCR came from a man aged 18 to 29 in good health. Some clones in this sample may be carry-over from other donors' samples. Sequencing was carried out using memory CD4+ T cells from PBMCs. Noted subset: CD45RA-negative fraction. In nucleotides, the CDR3 is TGCGCCAGCAGCGGGGGGCGAGGGGTTGGTGAAAAACTGTTTTTT. It encodes CASSGGRGVGEKLFF.